Listed below are T cell receptor beta chains from one sample, sequenced in a study of PD-1 blockade in classical Hodgkin lymphoma. Data came from immunoSEQ multiplex PCR; TCRdb stores just in-frame clones and leaves some out. The sample has 12,000 or so clones, around 83% seen once. The source was peripheral blood mononuclear cells (PBMCs), collected at baseline. Receptors were obtained from a human donor with classical Hodgkin lymphoma. CDR3s include the opening cysteine and the closing phenylalanine or tryptophan. Fields, in order: D gene, J gene, V gene, CDR3 length, clone size, CDR3 protein. A D gene is named only where the DNA matches it firmly. Expanded clones get a size class; other rows say once, few or many, or leave the size out.

>NA|TRBJ1-2|TRBV27|15|NA
CASTSGEALGYGYTF
>TRBD1|TRBJ1-1|TRBV6-1|15|NA
CASLTGPIMNTEAFF
>NA|TRBJ1-5|TRBV10-3|14|NA
CAISEPGVNQPQHF
>TRBD2|TRBJ2-3|TRBV7-8|15|NA
CASSLLAGGTDTQYF
>NA|TRBJ1-1|TRBV5-6|14|once
CASSWTVMNTEAFF
>NA|TRBJ1-1|TRBV19|12|NA
CASSIGRTEAFF
>TRBD2|TRBJ2-3|TRBV7-6|19|few
CASSDHAGTSGDPTDTQYF
>NA|TRBJ2-7|TRBV11-3|13|NA
CASSPSGSYEQYF
>NA|TRBJ2-1|TRBV6-5|14|few
CASGGLSSYNEQFF
>NA|TRBJ2-2|TRBV5-1|12|few
CATQIGAGELFF
>NA|TRBJ2-7|TRBV6-5|12|once
CASSPQGREQYF
>NA|TRBJ1-1|TRBV5-1|17|NA
CASSLGGQGRANTEAFF
>TRBD1|TRBJ1-2|TRBV7-3|14|once
CASSLGQGSYGYTF
>TRBD1|TRBJ1-3|TRBV6-6|16|NA
CASSYGQGVLSTTIYF
>NA|TRBJ1-6|TRBV5-8|16|NA
CASSLVGGGMDSPLHF
>NA|TRBJ1-2|TRBV29-1|10|NA
CSVENGVYAF
>NA|TRBJ2-2|TRBV28|17|NA
CASSPWNTASGTGELFF
>TRBD1|TRBJ2-4|TRBV9|16|NA
CASSDRQGRDKNIQYF
>NA|TRBJ2-1|TRBV27|14|NA
CASSLLESQNEQFF
>NA|TRBJ1-2|TRBV9|15|NA
CASSVAQGTNYGYTF
>NA|TRBJ2-7|TRBV13|14|NA
CASSTGDLSYEQYF
>NA|TRBJ2-7|TRBV28|16|NA
CASSLFGGQGTYEQYF
>TRBD1|TRBJ2-7|TRBV27|14|NA
CASSLTGAPYEQYF
>TRBD2|TRBJ2-3|TRBV5-6|16|NA
CASSLGLAGVGDTQYF
>NA|TRBJ2-1|TRBV7-6|12|NA
CASSSGTLEQFF
>NA|TRBJ2-7|TRBV5-1|14|NA
CASSISGVTYEQYF
>TRBD1|TRBJ1-3|TRBV6-1|17|large
CASSESGTVVSGNTIYF